This TCR beta chain is from a study of CD8 T cells in ankylosing spondylitis. Findings and limits, study-wide: CD8+ cells made up the disease-linked clones, which were relatively rare in peripheral blood. Past research had described some motif variants in reactive arthritis synovial fluid and blood. There was a TCR beta motif, made of eight highly homologous variants, that appeared characteristic of ankylosing spondylitis blood. There was reportedly significant enrichment of clones that were disease-linked in matched ankylosing spondylitis synovial fluid.

CDR3 size: 14 residues. With 1 base removed from V and 6 bases from J, the gap between germline ends came to 11 bases. Germline CDR1 and CDR2: SEHNR and FQNEAQ (reference sequence). In this sample, this clonotype turned up a few times. Its antigen is undetermined. With molecular barcodes, quantitative 5'-RACE was used to make the TCR beta libraries. TCRdb ran MiXCR on the 5' RACE reads and lists one entry per CDR3 protein. The sample carries 200,000 to 250,000 distinct CDR3 sequences, around 19% recorded once. Sequenced input: blood, either unsorted or a sorted T cell fraction (not recorded which). The sequence was collected from a male donor with ankylosing spondylitis. The chain uses TRBV7-9 and TRBJ2-3; D is possibly TRBD1 or TRBD2 (6 bases each). CDR3 loop: CASSLGTGRDTQYF. Here the CDR3 DNA reads TGTGCCAGCAGCTTAGGCACAGGGAGGGATACGCAGTATTTT.